Below are 25 T cell receptor beta chains sequenced from a single sample in a study of blood T cell repertoires in COVID-19. Using immunoSEQ multiplex PCR, the repertoire was profiled, and TCRdb retains in-frame clones only, with some absent. This sample has about 200,000 clones, with more than 70% found just once. The sequenced sample was PBMCs or T cells enriched from blood (not recorded which). Source of these receptors: a woman between 35 and 50 years old with acute COVID-19.

This CDR3 reads CASRARGRGVTEAFF. The DNA of the CDR3 is TGTGCCAGCAGAGCGAGGGGCAGGGGGGTTACTGAAGCTTTCTTT. The chain recombines TRBV28 with TRBJ1-1; TRBD1 matches at 7 bases. Germline V gives CDR1 MDHEN, CDR2 SYDVKM. This CDR3 comprises 15 residues. After removal of 6 bases from V and 5 bases from J, the junction contained 12 bases not matched to a gene.

The rearrangement uses TRBV7-8 and TRBJ1-6; a weak D match, TRBD1 (6 bases). The CDR3 consists of 15 residues. The V gene lost 5 bases and the J gene lost 7 bases, with 15 bases spanning the gap. Germline V gene data show CDR1 as SGHVS and CDR2 as FQNEAQ. DNA for the CDR3: TGTGCCAGCAGCAAACCACAGGGTCAGAATTCACCCCTCCACTTT. Amino acid sequence: CASSKPQGQNSPLHF.

In its sample, this clone was seen a few times. The DNA of the CDR3 is TGCGCCAGCAGTCAAACAGGGGAGAACACTGAAGCTTTCTTT. This translates into CASSQTGENTEAFF. The rearrangement uses TRBV10-1 and TRBJ1-1; the match to TRBD1 covers 7 bases. This CDR3 contains 14 residues. Per the germline V gene, CDR1 is WNHNN and CDR2 is SYGVQD (reference sequence). After removal of 5 bases from V and 1 base from J, the junction contained 4 bases not matched to a gene.

The genes are TRBV7-3 and TRBJ2-2; D possibly corresponds to TRBD1 (6 bases). In germline, CDR1 is SGHTA, CDR2 FQGTGA. CDR3 length: 14 amino acids. The V and J ends lost 6 bases and 3 bases respectively, with 11 bases between them. CDR3 bases: TGTGCCAGCAGGCGTAACAGGGACACCGGGGAGCTGTTTTTT. It is translated as CASRRNRDTGELFF.

For this clone: Other DNA sequences within the sample encode an identical CDR3. The J gene is TRBJ2-5, the V gene TRBV5-4; TRBD1 might be the D (5 bases). This CDR3 spans 15 amino acids. V was trimmed by 2 bases and J by 1 base, leaving 12 bases between them. CDR1 is SGHNT and CDR2 is YYREEE in the germline V gene (reference sequence). CDR3 bases: TGTGCCAGCAGCTTAGTGGGAACAGGCCAAGAGACCCAGTACTTC. It encodes CASSLVGTGQETQYF.

This chain uses TRBV6-6 with TRBJ2-7; 9 bases map to TRBD1. The trim removed 6 bases at V and 5 bases at J, leaving 11 bases unmatched. The CDR3 is 15 amino acids. Germline CDR1 is MNHNY and CDR2 is SVGAGI (reference sequence). CDR3: CASSLPRTGVNEQYF. CDR3 nucleotide sequence: TGTGCCAGCAGCTTGCCGCGGACAGGGGTGAACGAGCAGTACTTC.

The gene calls are TRBV6-2 or TRBV6-3 and TRBJ2-1; 8 bases fit TRBD2. CDR1 MNHEY and CDR2 SVGEGT come from the germline V gene. The CDR3 spans 16 residues. V was clipped by 0 bases and J by 4 bases; unmatched bases: 5. This CDR3 reads CASSYSTLAEYNEQFF. For the CDR3, the DNA is TGTGCCAGCAGTTACTCGACACTAGCGGAGTACAATGAGCAGTTCTTC.

This clone was seen once. This rearrangement joins TRBV9 to TRBJ1-2, with TRBD1 identical over 7 bases. V dropped 4 bases and J dropped 4; count of bases not matched to a gene: 7. The V gene's germline CDR1 is SGDLS and CDR2 YYNGEE. CDR3 size: 14 residues. As DNA, the CDR3 is TGTGCCAGCAGCAAAACAGGGGAAGGCTATGGCTACACCTTC. Protein product: CASSKTGEGYGYTF.

The gene calls are TRBV23-1 and TRBJ2-5; a weak D match, TRBD1 (6 bases). TRBV23-1 is an open reading frame whose function is uncertain. The CDR3 is made up of 17 amino acids. V was trimmed by 2 bases and J by 5 bases, leaving 21 bases between them. The CDR3 spells CASSQPPGRGARETQYF. The CDR3, as DNA: TGCGCCAGCAGTCAACCTCCCGGCAGGGGCGCCCGGGAGACCCAGTACTTC.

CDR3 sequence: CASSTGQGVAGELFF. CDR3 DNA: TGTGCCAGCAGCACAGGACAGGGGGTCGCCGGGGAGCTGTTTTTT. This sequence joins TRBV7-6 and TRBJ2-2; the match to TRBD1 covers 10 bases. V was clipped by 5 bases and J by 6 bases; unmatched bases: 6. CDR1 and CDR2 from the germline V gene are SGHVS and FNYEAQ. This CDR3 has 15 amino acids.

This clone came up a few times. The rearrangement joins TRBV19 to TRBJ1-6; TRBD1 matches 9 bases. There are 15 residues in the CDR3. V shed 6 bases, J shed 7 bases, and the junction held 7 bases outside the gene matches. Germline-derived CDR1 and CDR2 are LNHDA and SQIVND (reference sequence). This chain's CDR3 is CASREQGALNSPLHF. CDR3 bases: TGTGCCAGTAGGGAACAGGGGGCTTTGAATTCACCCCTCCACTTT.

The chain joins TRBV7-6 to TRBJ2-3; 8 nucleotides match TRBD1. CDR1 is SGHVS, CDR2 FNYEAQ, per germline. This CDR3 has 16 residues. Unmatched junction bases numbered 6, after V lost 0 bases and J lost 4 bases. This CDR3 is CASSLAAAGGADTQYF. The CDR3 bases are TGTGCCAGCAGCTTAGCGGCGGCAGGGGGCGCAGATACGCAGTATTTT.

This chain uses TRBV3-1 (or the pseudogene TRBV3-2) with TRBJ1-5; tentative D call: TRBD1 (5 bases). The germline gives CDR1 LGHDT, CDR2 YNNKEL (reference sequence). CDR3 length equals 13 residues. V was trimmed by 2 bases and J by 6 bases, leaving 8 bases between them. CDR3 nucleotide sequence: TGTGCCAGCAGCCAATCAGGGCCTCAGCCCCAGCATTTT. Amino acids: CASSQSGPQPQHF.

In nucleotides, the CDR3 is TGCGCCAGCAGCTACCCAGGGTCAGATACGCAGTATTTT. This encodes CASSYPGSDTQYF. The V and J genes are TRBV5-1 and TRBJ2-3; tentatively, D is TRBD1 (5 bases). Germline V gene data show CDR1 as SGHRS and CDR2 as YFSETQ. This CDR3 has 13 residues. V was pared by 3 bases and J by 4 bases, with 9 bases between.

The chain couples TRBV28 to TRBJ1-2, with 9 bases that match TRBD1. V was clipped by 3 bases and J by 3 bases; unmatched bases: 2. This CDR3 spans 14 amino acids. Germline V gene data show CDR1 as MDHEN and CDR2 as SYDVKM. This chain's CDR3 is CASSLGQGHYGYTF. In nucleotides, the CDR3 is TGTGCCAGCAGTTTGGGACAGGGCCACTATGGCTACACCTTC.

The chain employs TRBV2 and TRBJ1-4; tentative D call: TRBD1 (6 bases). This CDR3 has 15 residues. The germline V gene encodes CDR1 SNHLY and CDR2 FYNNEI. The V end was cut by 3 bases, the J end by 8 bases, with 16 bases between. CDR3 coding DNA: TGTGCCAGCAGTGAGAATTCAGGGGTTCGGGAAAAACTGTTTTTT. It yields the protein CASSENSGVREKLFF. Filled out from reference TRBV2 and TRBJ1-4, the complete variable domain reads EPEVTQTPSHQVTQMGQEVILRCVPISNHLYFYWYRQILGQKVEFLVSFYNNEISEKSEIFDDQFSVERPDGSNFTLKIRSTKLEDSAMYFCASSENSGVREKLFFGSGTQLSVL.

This sequence joins TRBV27 and TRBJ2-3; tentatively, D is TRBD2 (6 bases). Germline CDR1 is MNHEY and CDR2 is SMNVEV (reference sequence). The CDR3 contains 13 residues. V was clipped by 7 bases and J by 3 bases, with 11 bases between them. The CDR3 DNA sequence: TGTGCCAGCACCTTTCGGGGGACAGATACGCAGTATTTT. This translates into CASTFRGTDTQYF.

The chain uses TRBV5-1 and TRBJ2-2, with a possible D match to TRBD1 (5 bases). Trimming shortened V by 2 bases and J by 3 bases, and 8 bases separated the two germline ends. Germline V CDR1 and CDR2: SGHRS, YFSETQ. CDR3 length: 14 amino acids. The CDR3 DNA reads as TGCGCCAGCAGCTTCGCAGGGTACACCGGGGAGCTGTTTTTT. Translation: CASSFAGYTGELFF.

The chain uses TRBV7-3 and TRBJ1-2, with 10 bases aligning to TRBD1. Germline loops: CDR1 SGHTA, CDR2 FQGTGA. The CDR3 runs to 13 residues. With 4 bases clipped from V and 8 bases from J, the junction kept 4 bases outside the gene matches. The CDR3 reads CASSSTGGLGYTF. The CDR3 nucleotides read TGTGCCAGCAGCTCGACAGGGGGCCTCGGCTACACCTTC.

This clone turned up a few times. The V gene is TRBV28, the J gene TRBJ2-7; tentative D call: TRBD1 (5 bases). The V end lost 2 bases, the J end lost 5 bases, and 13 bases lay between the germline ends. The CDR3 consists of 14 residues. Germline assignment: CDR1 MDHEN and CDR2 SYDVKM. CDR3 sequence (DNA): TGTGCCAGCAGTTTACGGCAGGGCGTCGACGAGCAGTACTTC. This codes for CASSLRQGVDEQYF.

This chain links TRBV7-6 with TRBJ1-3; no firm D call. This CDR3 is 15 amino acids long. Germline CDR1 reads SGHVS; CDR2 reads FNYEAQ. V dropped 4 bases and J dropped 0 bases, with 10 bases sitting between them. DNA of the CDR3: TGTGCCAGCAGCTCCGCAGTCGACTCTGGAAACACCATATATTTT. As protein: CASSSAVDSGNTIYF.

The V gene is TRBV9, the J gene TRBJ2-4; the match to TRBD1 covers 10 bases. J gave up 2 bases and V 0 bases, and 5 bases lay outside the gene matches. CDR1 and CDR2 (germline): SGDLS, YYNGEE. This CDR3 has 17 amino acids. CDR3 sequence: CASSVDPGQGTKNIQYF. In DNA form, the CDR3 reads TGTGCCAGCAGCGTAGACCCGGGACAGGGGACCAAAAACATTCAGTACTTC.

The rearrangement links TRBV18 to TRBJ2-7; possible D gene TRBD1, 7 bases. V shed 4 bases and J shed 5 bases, with 18 bases lying between them. This CDR3 spans 15 amino acids. The germline V gene encodes CDR1 KGHSH and CDR2 LQKENI. CDR3 in amino acids: CASSHNGGQLDEQYF. The CDR3, as DNA: TGTGCCAGCTCACACAACGGGGGACAGTTAGACGAGCAGTACTTC.

The V gene is TRBV6-2 or TRBV6-3, the J gene TRBJ2-2, with 8 positions matching TRBD1. CDR1 is MNHEY, CDR2 SVGEGT, per germline. V shed 1 base, J shed 0 bases, and the junction held 7 bases outside the gene matches. The CDR3 runs 18 residues. CDR3 bases: TGTGCCAGCAGTTACTACAGGGGGTCCGACGCGAACACCGGGGAGCTGTTTTTT. Protein: CASSYYRGSDANTGELFF.

The chain carries TRBV5-1 and TRBJ2-7; D uncertain. V was cut by 0 bases and J by 9 bases, with 22 bases left in between. The CDR3 extends over 16 amino acids. Germline CDR1 is SGHRS and CDR2 is YFSETQ. This chain's CDR3 is CASSLVISQGTPGQYF. Written as DNA, the CDR3 is TGCGCCAGCAGCTTGGTGATATCTCAAGGAACGCCGGGGCAGTACTTC. The full variable domain, in which reference TRBV5-1 and TRBJ2-7 provide the parts outside the CDR3, is KAGVTQTPRYLIKTRGQQVTLSCSPISGHRSVSWYQQTPGQGLQFLFEYFSETQRNKGNFPGRFSGRQFSNSRSEMNVSTLELGDSALYLCASSLVISQGTPGQYFGPGTRLTVT.